This T cell receptor (beta chain) was obtained from a study of monozygotic twins with cystic fibrosis. Study observations and caveats: Low clonality (median about 0.0095) suggested a mostly naive repertoire.

This clone was seen once. The antigen is undetermined. Clones were read by immunoSEQ multiplex PCR, and TCRdb kept only the in-frame ones, dropping some. The data contain approximately 24,000 clones, about 96% of them seen just once; the ten biggest clones take up 2.5% to 3.5%. This CDR3 spans 15 amino acids. Per the germline V gene, CDR1 is SGHVS and CDR2 is FQNEAQ. V lost 7 bases to trimming and J lost 3 bases; unmatched junction nucleotides: 9. The receptor was isolated from a girl aged 2 to 10 with cystic fibrosis. What was sequenced was blood. The chain combines TRBV7-8 with TRBJ2-1; 7 nucleotides align to TRBD2. The CDR3 DNA follows: TGTGCCAGCACTACCAGCCGGGACTACTACAATGAGCAGTTCTTC. It codes for CASTTSRDYYNEQFF.